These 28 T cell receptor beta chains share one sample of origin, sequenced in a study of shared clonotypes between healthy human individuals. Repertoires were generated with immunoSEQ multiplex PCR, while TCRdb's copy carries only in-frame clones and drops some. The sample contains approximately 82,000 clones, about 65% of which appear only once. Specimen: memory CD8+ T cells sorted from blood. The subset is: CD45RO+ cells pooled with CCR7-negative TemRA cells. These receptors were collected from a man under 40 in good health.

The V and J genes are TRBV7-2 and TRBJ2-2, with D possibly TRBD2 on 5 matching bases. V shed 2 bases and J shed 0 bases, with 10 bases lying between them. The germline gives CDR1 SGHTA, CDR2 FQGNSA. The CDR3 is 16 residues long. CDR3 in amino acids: CASSLNSGANTGELFF. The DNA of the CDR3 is TGTGCCAGCAGCTTAAACAGCGGCGCGAACACCGGGGAGCTGTTTTTT.

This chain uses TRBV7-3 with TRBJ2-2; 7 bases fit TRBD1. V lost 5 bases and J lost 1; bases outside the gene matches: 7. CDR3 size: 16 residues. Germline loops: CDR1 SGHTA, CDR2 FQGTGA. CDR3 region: CASSPPRTGNTGELFF. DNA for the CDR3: TGTGCCAGCAGCCCACCCCGGACAGGGAACACCGGGGAGCTGTTTTTT.

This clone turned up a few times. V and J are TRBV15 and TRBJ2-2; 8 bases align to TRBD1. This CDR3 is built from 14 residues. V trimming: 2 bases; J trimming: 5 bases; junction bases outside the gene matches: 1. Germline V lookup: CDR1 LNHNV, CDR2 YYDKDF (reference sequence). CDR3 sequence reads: CATSRQGATGELFF. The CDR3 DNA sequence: TGTGCCACCAGCAGACAGGGGGCAACCGGGGAGCTGTTTTTT. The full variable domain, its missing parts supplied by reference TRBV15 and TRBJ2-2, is DAMVIQNPRYQVTQFGKPVTLSCSQTLNHNVMYWYQQKSSQAPKLLFHYYDKDFNNEADTPDNFQSRRPNTSFCFLDIRSPGLGDTAMYLCATSRQGATGELFFGEGSRLTVL.

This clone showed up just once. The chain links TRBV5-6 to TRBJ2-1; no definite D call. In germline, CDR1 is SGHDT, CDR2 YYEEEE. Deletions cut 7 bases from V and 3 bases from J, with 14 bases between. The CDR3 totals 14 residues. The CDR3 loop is CASSDGGLYNEQFF. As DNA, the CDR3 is TGTGCCAGCTCCGATGGCGGCCTCTACAATGAGCAGTTCTTC.

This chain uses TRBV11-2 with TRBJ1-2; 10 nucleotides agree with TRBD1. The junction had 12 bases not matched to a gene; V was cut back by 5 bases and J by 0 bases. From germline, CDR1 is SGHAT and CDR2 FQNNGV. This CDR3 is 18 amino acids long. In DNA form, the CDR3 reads TGTGCCAGCAGCGCATGGCGGGACAGGGGCTTAGCTAACTATGGCTACACCTTC. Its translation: CASSAWRDRGLANYGYTF. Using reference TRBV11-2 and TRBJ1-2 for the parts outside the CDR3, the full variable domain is EAGVAQSPRYKIIEKRQSVAFWCNPISGHATLYWYQQILGQGPKLLIQFQNNGVVDDSQLPKDRFSAERLKGVDSTLKIQPAKLEDSAVYLCASSAWRDRGLANYGYTFGSGTRLTVV.

This chain's CDR3 is CASSPGTGGGQPQHF. The CDR3 coding sequence is TGTGCCAGCTCACCCGGGACAGGGGGCGGTCAGCCCCAGCATTTT. The gene calls are TRBV18 and TRBJ1-5; 12 positions agree with TRBD1. The CDR3 is made up of 15 amino acids. Trimming cost V 3 bases and J 6 bases; bases outside gene matches: 3. The germline CDR1 and CDR2 sequences are KGHSH and LQKENI.

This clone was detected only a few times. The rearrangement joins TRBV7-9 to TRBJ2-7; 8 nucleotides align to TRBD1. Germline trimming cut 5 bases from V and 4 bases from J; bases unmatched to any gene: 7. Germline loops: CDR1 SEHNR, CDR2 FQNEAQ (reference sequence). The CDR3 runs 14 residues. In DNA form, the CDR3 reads TGTGCCAGCAGCCCCCGGACAGGGAGTTACGAGCAGTACTTC. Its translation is CASSPRTGSYEQYF.

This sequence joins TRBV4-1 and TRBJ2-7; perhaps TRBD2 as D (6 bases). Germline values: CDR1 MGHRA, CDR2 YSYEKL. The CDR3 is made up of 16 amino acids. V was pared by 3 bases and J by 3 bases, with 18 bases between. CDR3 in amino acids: CASSQHFGSTNYEQYF. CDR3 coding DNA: TGCGCCAGCAGCCAGCATTTCGGGAGTACAAACTACGAGCAGTACTTC.

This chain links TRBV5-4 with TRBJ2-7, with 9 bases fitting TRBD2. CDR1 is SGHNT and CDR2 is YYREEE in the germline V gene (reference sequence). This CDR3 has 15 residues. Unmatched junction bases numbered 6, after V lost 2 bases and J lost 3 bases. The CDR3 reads CASSFVAGGYYEQYF. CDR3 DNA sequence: TGTGCCAGCAGCTTTGTTGCGGGAGGGTACTACGAGCAGTACTTC.

The CDR3 coding sequence is TGTGCCAGCAGCCCAACCCTTAGGGAGACCCAGTACTTC. Protein product: CASSPTLRETQYF. The chain has TRBV11-2 and TRBJ2-5; D not certain. Germline V gives CDR1 SGHAT, CDR2 FQNNGV. V was clipped by 5 bases and J by 5 bases, with 12 bases between them. The CDR3 runs 13 residues.

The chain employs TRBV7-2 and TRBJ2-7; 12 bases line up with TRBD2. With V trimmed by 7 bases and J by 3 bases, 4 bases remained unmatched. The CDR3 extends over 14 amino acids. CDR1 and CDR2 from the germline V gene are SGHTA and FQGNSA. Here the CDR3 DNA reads TGTGCCAGCACCCGGACTAGCGGGGACTACGAGCAGTACTTC. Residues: CASTRTSGDYEQYF.

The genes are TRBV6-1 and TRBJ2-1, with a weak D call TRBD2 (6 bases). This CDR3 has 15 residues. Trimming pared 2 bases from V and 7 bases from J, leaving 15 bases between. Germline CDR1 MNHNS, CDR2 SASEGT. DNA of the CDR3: TGTGCCAGCAGTGAACGGGGGACTGCTTTTAATGAGCAGTTCTTC. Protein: CASSERGTAFNEQFF.

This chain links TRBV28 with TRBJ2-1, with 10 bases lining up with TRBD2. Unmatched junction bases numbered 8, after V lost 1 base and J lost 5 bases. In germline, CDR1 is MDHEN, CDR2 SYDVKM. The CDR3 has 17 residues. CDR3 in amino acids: CASSLSLPGLADNEQFF. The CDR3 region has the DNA TGTGCCAGCAGTTTATCCCTCCCCGGACTAGCGGACAATGAGCAGTTCTTC.

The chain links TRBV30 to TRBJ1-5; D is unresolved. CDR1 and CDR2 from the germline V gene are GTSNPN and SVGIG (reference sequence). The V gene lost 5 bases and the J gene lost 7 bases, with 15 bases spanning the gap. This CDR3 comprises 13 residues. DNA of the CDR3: TGTGCCTGGTCCGGAGCCCTGGAACAGCCCCAGCATTTT. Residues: CAWSGALEQPQHF.

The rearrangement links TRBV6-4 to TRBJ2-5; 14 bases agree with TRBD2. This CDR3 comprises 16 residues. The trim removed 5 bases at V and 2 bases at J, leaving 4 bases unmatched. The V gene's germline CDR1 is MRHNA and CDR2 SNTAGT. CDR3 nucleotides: TGTGCCAGCAGTCGACTAGCGGGAGGGGGACAAGAGACCCAGTACTTC. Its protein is CASSRLAGGGQETQYF.

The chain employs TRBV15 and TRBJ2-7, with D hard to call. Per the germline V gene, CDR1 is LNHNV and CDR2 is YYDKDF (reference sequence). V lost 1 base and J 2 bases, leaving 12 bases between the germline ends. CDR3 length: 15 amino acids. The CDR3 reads CATSRGPIEAYEQYF. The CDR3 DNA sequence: TGTGCCACCAGCAGAGGTCCCATCGAGGCCTACGAGCAGTACTTC.

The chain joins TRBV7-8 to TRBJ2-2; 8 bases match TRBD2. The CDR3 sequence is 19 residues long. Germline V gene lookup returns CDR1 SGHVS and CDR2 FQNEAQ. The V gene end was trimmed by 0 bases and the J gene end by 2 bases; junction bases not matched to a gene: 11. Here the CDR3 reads CASSLARFRTSYNTGELFF. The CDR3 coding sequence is TGTGCCAGCAGCTTAGCGCGTTTCAGGACTAGCTATAACACCGGGGAGCTGTTTTTT.

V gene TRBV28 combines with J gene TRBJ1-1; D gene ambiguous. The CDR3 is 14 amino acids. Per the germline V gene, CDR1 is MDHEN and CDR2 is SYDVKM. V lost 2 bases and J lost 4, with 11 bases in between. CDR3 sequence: CASSLRLMGTEAFF. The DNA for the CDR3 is TGTGCCAGCAGTTTAAGATTGATGGGCACTGAAGCTTTCTTT.

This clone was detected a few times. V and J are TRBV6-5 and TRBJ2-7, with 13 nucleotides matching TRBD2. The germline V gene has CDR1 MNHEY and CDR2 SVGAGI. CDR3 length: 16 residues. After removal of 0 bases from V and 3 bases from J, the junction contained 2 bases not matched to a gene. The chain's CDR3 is CASSYSRTSGSYEQYF. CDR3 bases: TGTGCCAGCAGTTACTCCCGGACTAGCGGGAGCTACGAGCAGTACTTC.

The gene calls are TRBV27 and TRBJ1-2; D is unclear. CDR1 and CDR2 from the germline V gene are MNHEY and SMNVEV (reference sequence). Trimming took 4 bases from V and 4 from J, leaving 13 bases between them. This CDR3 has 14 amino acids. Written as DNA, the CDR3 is TGTGCCAGCAGTTCCCACGGACTTTTCTATGGCTACACCTTC. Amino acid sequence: CASSSHGLFYGYTF.

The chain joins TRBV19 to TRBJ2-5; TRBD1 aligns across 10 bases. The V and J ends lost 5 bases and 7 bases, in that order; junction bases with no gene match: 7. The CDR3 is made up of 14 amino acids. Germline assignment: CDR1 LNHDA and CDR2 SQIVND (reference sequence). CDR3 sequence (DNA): TGTGCCAGTAGTGCGGGGACAGGGGCCCGGACCCAGTACTTC. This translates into CASSAGTGARTQYF.

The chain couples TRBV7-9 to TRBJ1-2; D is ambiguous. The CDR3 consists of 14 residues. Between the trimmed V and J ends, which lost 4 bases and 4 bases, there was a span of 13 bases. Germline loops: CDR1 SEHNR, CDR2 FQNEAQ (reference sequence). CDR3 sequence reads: CASSSTIDGYGYTF. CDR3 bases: TGTGCCAGCAGCTCGACTATAGACGGCTATGGCTACACCTTC.

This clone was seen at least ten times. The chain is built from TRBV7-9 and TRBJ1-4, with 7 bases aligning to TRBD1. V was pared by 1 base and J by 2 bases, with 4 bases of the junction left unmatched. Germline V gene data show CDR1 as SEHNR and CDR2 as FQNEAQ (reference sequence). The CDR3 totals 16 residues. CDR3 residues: CASSLGPGQTNEKLFF. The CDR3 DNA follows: TGTGCCAGCAGCTTAGGACCGGGACAGACTAATGAAAAACTGTTTTTT. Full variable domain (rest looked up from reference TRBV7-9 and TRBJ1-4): DTGVSQNPRHKITKRGQNVTFRCDPISEHNRLYWYRQTLGQGPEFLTYFQNEAQLEKSRLLSDRFSAERPKGSFSTLEIQRTEQGDSAMYLCASSLGPGQTNEKLFFGSGTQLSVL.

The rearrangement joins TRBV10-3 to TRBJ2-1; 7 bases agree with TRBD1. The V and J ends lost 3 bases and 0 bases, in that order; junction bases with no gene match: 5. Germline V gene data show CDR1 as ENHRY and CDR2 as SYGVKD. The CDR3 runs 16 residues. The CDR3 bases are TGTGCCATCAGTGAAGCGGACAGGAGCTCCTACAATGAGCAGTTCTTC. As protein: CAISEADRSSYNEQFF.

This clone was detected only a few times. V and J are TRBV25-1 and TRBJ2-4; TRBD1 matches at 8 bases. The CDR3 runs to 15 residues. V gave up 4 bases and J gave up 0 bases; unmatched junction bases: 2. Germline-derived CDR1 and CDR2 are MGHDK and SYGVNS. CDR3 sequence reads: CASSARGLAKNIQYF. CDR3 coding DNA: TGTGCCAGCAGTGCCAGGGGGCTAGCCAAAAACATTCAGTACTTC.

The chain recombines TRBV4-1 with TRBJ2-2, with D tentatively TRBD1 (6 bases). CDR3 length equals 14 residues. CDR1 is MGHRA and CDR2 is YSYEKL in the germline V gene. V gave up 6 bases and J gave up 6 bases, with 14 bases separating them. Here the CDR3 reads CASRSRGEAGELFF. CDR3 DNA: TGCGCCAGCAGGAGCAGGGGTGAAGCCGGGGAGCTGTTTTTT.

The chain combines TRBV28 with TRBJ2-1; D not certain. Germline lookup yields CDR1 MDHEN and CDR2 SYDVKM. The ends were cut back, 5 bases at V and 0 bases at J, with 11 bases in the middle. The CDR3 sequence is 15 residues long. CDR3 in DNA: TGTGCCAGCAGTCCAGCGTTGAGCTCCTACAATGAGCAGTTCTTC. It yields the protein CASSPALSSYNEQFF.

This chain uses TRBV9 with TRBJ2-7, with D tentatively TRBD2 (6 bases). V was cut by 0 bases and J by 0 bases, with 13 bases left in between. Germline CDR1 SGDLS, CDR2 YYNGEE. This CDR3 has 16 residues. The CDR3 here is CASSVGIAVSSYEQYF. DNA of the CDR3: TGTGCCAGCAGCGTAGGGATAGCGGTTAGCTCCTACGAGCAGTACTTC.